This is a list of T cell receptor beta chains from one sample in a study of beta chain features in type 1 diabetes. Profiling relied on immunoSEQ multiplex PCR, and the TCRdb table lists in-frame clones only, not all of them. The sample has about 160,000 clones, over 55% seen once. The sample consisted of naive CD4+ T cells from blood. The receptors were gathered from a man aged 25 to 40 with type 1 diabetes. Both conserved end residues are part of each CDR3. The order of the fields is V gene, CDR3 length, D gene, clone size, J gene, CDR3 protein, CDR3 DNA. D genes are given only for firm matches. Clone size is shown for a subset of rows, as once, few, many or a class of expanded clone.

v_gene: TRBV7-2; len: 15; d_gene: .; abundance: .; j_gene: TRBJ2-4; CDR3aa: CASSLDRAFGNIQYF; CDR3nt: TGTGCCAGCAGCTTAGATCGGGCGTTTGGAAACATTCAGTACTTC
v_gene: TRBV18; len: 15; d_gene: TRBD2; abundance: .; j_gene: TRBJ2-7; CDR3aa: CASSLLASGGHEQYF; CDR3nt: TGTGCCAGCTCATTACTGGCTAGCGGGGGCCACGAGCAGTACTTC
v_gene: TRBV28; len: 15; d_gene: .; abundance: .; j_gene: TRBJ1-6; CDR3aa: CATTDGQGFGSPLHF; CDR3nt: TGTGCCACAACCGATGGCCAGGGGTTCGGTTCACCCCTCCACTTT
v_gene: TRBV29-1; len: 14; d_gene: .; abundance: .; j_gene: TRBJ1-2; CDR3aa: CSVEDPVRSYGYTF; CDR3nt: TGCAGCGTTGAAGATCCGGTCAGGAGCTATGGCTACACCTTC
v_gene: TRBV28; len: 13; d_gene: .; abundance: .; j_gene: TRBJ2-5; CDR3aa: CASVDGVQETQYF; CDR3nt: TGTGCCAGCGTCGACGGAGTCCAAGAGACCCAGTACTTC
v_gene: TRBV7-7; len: 13; d_gene: .; abundance: .; j_gene: TRBJ2-5; CDR3aa: CASSPTARETQYF; CDR3nt: TGTGCTAGCAGTCCGACAGCAAGGGAGACCCAGTACTTC
v_gene: TRBV30; len: 15; d_gene: .; abundance: few; j_gene: TRBJ1-5; CDR3aa: CAWSVRRGTNQPQHF; CDR3nt: TGTGCCTGGAGTGTACGCAGGGGTACCAATCAGCCCCAGCATTTT
v_gene: TRBV30; len: 14; d_gene: .; abundance: .; j_gene: TRBJ2-2; CDR3aa: CAWSQDILTGELFF; CDR3nt: TGTGCCTGGAGTCAGGACATTCTCACCGGGGAGCTGTTTTTT
v_gene: TRBV29-1; len: 18; d_gene: TRBD1; abundance: .; j_gene: TRBJ2-1; CDR3aa: CSVEDRTWGQGASHEQFF; CDR3nt: TGCAGCGTTGAAGATAGAACATGGGGACAGGGGGCTTCACATGAGCAGTTCTTC
v_gene: TRBV5-1; len: 16; d_gene: .; abundance: .; j_gene: TRBJ2-5; CDR3aa: CASSPRASEGGETQYF; CDR3nt: TGCGCCAGCAGCCCGAGGGCTTCGGAGGGTGGAGAGACCCAGTACTTC
v_gene: TRBV7-2; len: 13; d_gene: .; abundance: .; j_gene: TRBJ2-5; CDR3aa: CASSSQGRETQYF; CDR3nt: TGTGCCAGCAGCTCACAGGGTCGGGAGACCCAGTACTTC
v_gene: TRBV6-5; len: 12; d_gene: .; abundance: .; j_gene: TRBJ2-1; CDR3aa: CASSRPYNEQFF; CDR3nt: TGTGCCAGCAGTCGTCCCTACAATGAGCAGTTCTTC
v_gene: TRBV4-3; len: 15; d_gene: .; abundance: few; j_gene: TRBJ2-3; CDR3aa: CASRYSQLGADTQYF; CDR3nt: TGCGCCAGCAGGTATTCCCAACTGGGGGCAGATACGCAGTATTTT
v_gene: TRBV28; len: 14; d_gene: TRBD1; abundance: .; j_gene: TRBJ2-5; CDR3aa: CASSQGQGTETQYF; CDR3nt: TGTGCCAGCAGCCAGGGACAGGGGACGGAGACCCAGTACTTC
v_gene: TRBV10-3; len: 14; d_gene: .; abundance: .; j_gene: TRBJ2-3; CDR3aa: CAISEGDSPDTQYF; CDR3nt: TGTGCCATCAGCGAAGGTGATAGCCCAGATACGCAGTATTTT
v_gene: TRBV7-9; len: 12; d_gene: .; abundance: .; j_gene: TRBJ2-7; CDR3aa: CASSLEPYEQYF; CDR3nt: TGTGCCAGCAGCTTAGAACCCTACGAGCAGTACTTC
v_gene: TRBV7-9; len: 15; d_gene: TRBD1; abundance: .; j_gene: TRBJ2-3; CDR3aa: CASSLVTGSADTQYF; CDR3nt: TGTGCCAGCAGCTTAGTGACAGGGTCCGCAGATACGCAGTATTTT
v_gene: TRBV5-6; len: 15; d_gene: TRBD1; abundance: .; j_gene: TRBJ2-5; CDR3aa: CASSSGQGRIETQYF; CDR3nt: TGTGCCAGCAGCTCGGGACAGGGACGTATCGAGACCCAGTACTTC
v_gene: TRBV15; len: 15; d_gene: .; abundance: .; j_gene: TRBJ2-7; CDR3aa: CATSRDRQSSYEQYF; CDR3nt: TGTGCCACCAGCAGAGATCGGCAGAGCTCCTACGAGCAGTACTTC
v_gene: TRBV11-2; len: 11; d_gene: .; abundance: .; j_gene: TRBJ2-1; CDR3aa: CASSRELEQFF; CDR3nt: TGTGCCAGCAGTCGCGAGCTTGAGCAGTTCTTC
v_gene: TRBV18; len: 17; d_gene: .; abundance: .; j_gene: TRBJ2-7; CDR3aa: CASSPLPDVVSSYEQYF; CDR3nt: TGTGCCAGCTCACCACTCCCAGACGTAGTCAGCTCCTACGAGCAGTACTTC
v_gene: TRBV7-2; len: 15; d_gene: TRBD1; abundance: .; j_gene: TRBJ2-7; CDR3aa: CASSLVGTGNYEQYF; CDR3nt: TGTGCCAGCAGCTTAGTCGGGACAGGGAACTACGAGCAGTACTTC
v_gene: TRBV25-1; len: 16; d_gene: TRBD1; abundance: once; j_gene: TRBJ2-7; CDR3aa: CASSESPGQGPYEQYF; CDR3nt: TGTGCCAGCAGTGAATCACCGGGACAGGGGCCCTACGAGCAGTACTTC
v_gene: TRBV29-1; len: 14; d_gene: .; abundance: .; j_gene: TRBJ2-3; CDR3aa: CSGRSRHSLPMQYF; CDR3nt: TGCAGCGGCCGCTCCCGGCACTCCCTTCCCATGCAGTATTTT
v_gene: TRBV7-8; len: 15; d_gene: TRBD2; abundance: .; j_gene: TRBJ2-1; CDR3aa: CASSQGLAGRNEQFF; CDR3nt: TGTGCCAGCAGCCAGGGACTAGCGGGGAGGAATGAGCAGTTCTTC
v_gene: TRBV7-9; len: 16; d_gene: TRBD2; abundance: .; j_gene: TRBJ2-3; CDR3aa: CASSLVGGGSTDTQYF; CDR3nt: TGTGCCAGCAGCTTAGTGGGCGGGGGATCCACAGATACGCAGTATTTT
v_gene: TRBV5-6; len: 14; d_gene: .; abundance: .; j_gene: TRBJ2-3; CDR3aa: CASILGTGTDTQYF; CDR3nt: TGTGCCAGCATCCTTGGGACTGGCACAGATACGCAGTATTTT
v_gene: TRBV30; len: 15; d_gene: TRBD2; abundance: .; j_gene: TRBJ2-5; CDR3aa: CAWSTLAGSKTTQYF; CDR3nt: TGTGCCTGGAGTACACTAGCGGGGAGCAAAACGACCCAGTACTTC
v_gene: TRBV28; len: 16; d_gene: .; abundance: .; j_gene: TRBJ2-5; CDR3aa: CASRKGGPLGQETQYF; CDR3nt: TGTGCCAGCAGAAAAGGGGGACCATTGGGACAAGAGACCCAGTACTTC
v_gene: TRBV7-9; len: 11; d_gene: .; abundance: .; j_gene: TRBJ2-1; CDR3aa: CASSRGNEQFF; CDR3nt: TGTGCCAGCAGCCGCGGTAATGAGCAGTTCTTC
v_gene: TRBV2; len: 13; d_gene: TRBD1; abundance: .; j_gene: TRBJ2-5; CDR3aa: CASMGQTQETQYF; CDR3nt: TGTGCCAGCATGGGACAGACCCAAGAGACCCAGTACTTC
v_gene: TRBV29-1; len: 11; d_gene: TRBD1; abundance: .; j_gene: TRBJ1-1; CDR3aa: CSVENRGKAFF; CDR3nt: TGCAGCGTTGAGAACAGGGGGAAAGCTTTCTTT
v_gene: TRBV9; len: 14; d_gene: .; abundance: .; j_gene: TRBJ1-2; CDR3aa: CASSAQIADYGYTF; CDR3nt: TGTGCCAGCAGCGCCCAAATTGCGGACTATGGCTACACCTTC
v_gene: TRBV9; len: 15; d_gene: .; abundance: few; j_gene: TRBJ2-2; CDR3aa: CASSPGLGWTGELFF; CDR3nt: TGTGCCAGCAGCCCCGGGCTGGGTTGGACCGGGGAGCTGTTTTTT
v_gene: TRBV7-6; len: 12; d_gene: .; abundance: .; j_gene: TRBJ2-5; CDR3aa: CASSLWGETQYF; CDR3nt: TGTGCCAGCAGCTTATGGGGGGAGACCCAGTACTTC
v_gene: TRBV9; len: 15; d_gene: .; abundance: .; j_gene: TRBJ1-5; CDR3aa: CASSVGGDSNQPQHF; CDR3nt: TGTGCCAGCAGCGTGGGGGGAGATAGCAATCAGCCCCAGCATTTT
v_gene: TRBV20-1; len: 11; d_gene: .; abundance: once; j_gene: TRBJ2-7; CDR3aa: CSARTTYEQYF; CDR3nt: TGCAGTGCTAGAACTACCTACGAGCAGTACTTC
v_gene: TRBV12-5; len: 17; d_gene: TRBD2; abundance: .; j_gene: TRBJ2-7; CDR3aa: CASGFAQTSGDSYEQYF; CDR3nt: TGTGCTAGTGGTTTTGCTCAGACTAGCGGGGACTCCTACGAGCAGTACTTC
v_gene: TRBV29-1; len: 12; d_gene: .; abundance: .; j_gene: TRBJ2-1; CDR3aa: CSVEGPAGEQFF; CDR3nt: TGCAGCGTTGAAGGCCCCGCCGGTGAGCAGTTCTTC
v_gene: TRBV7-2; len: 16; d_gene: .; abundance: .; j_gene: TRBJ2-3; CDR3aa: CASSLYVSGFTDTQYF; CDR3nt: TGTGCCAGCAGCTTATACGTTAGCGGATTCACAGATACGCAGTATTTT
v_gene: TRBV15; len: 12; d_gene: .; abundance: .; j_gene: TRBJ2-5; CDR3aa: CATRSGQETQYF; CDR3nt: TGTGCCACCAGGAGCGGGCAAGAGACCCAGTACTTC